This TCR beta chain comes out of a study of regulatory T cells in long-lasting Graves disease. This clonotype was seen many times. The CDR3 is 13 amino acids. The germline CDR1 and CDR2 sequences are KGHSH and LQKENI. Trimming removed 5 bases from V and 7 bases from J, with 11 bases in between. Noted time point: newly diagnosed GD, antithyroid drugs for less than 3 months. From RNA extracted from PBMCs, the TCR library was made. American Thyroid Association guidelines defined how Graves' disease was diagnosed. Researchers made TCR beta libraries by using iRepertoire HTBI primers and running Arm-PCR on CDR3 regions. TCRdb independently ran MiXCR on the multiplex PCR reads; one entry per CDR3 protein. The sample consists of roughly 320,000 distinct CDR3 sequences, about a sixth of them appearing once. This same sample was also taken into another study, of T cells in Graves' hyperthyroidism and ophthalmopathy. That source reports: Every diagnosis used clinical symptoms, serum thyroxine and TRAb, thyroid ultrasound and orbital computed tomography. Within blood appeared most thyroid clonotypes that had expanded above 0.001. Onset of ophthalmopathy came a median approximately 6.8 months after the model predicted it.

Here the sequenced sample was peripheral blood mononuclear cells (PBMCs), taken at new diagnosis, from a patient treated with antithyroid drugs. This rearrangement joins TRBV18 to TRBJ1-4; D is unclear. This clonotype was sampled from a man aged 40-55 years with Graves disease. CDR3 protein: CASSDERGEKLFF. CDR3 bases: TGTGCCAGCTCAGACGAGAGAGGTGAAAAACTGTTTTTT.